This is a list of T cell receptor beta chains from one sample in a study of shared clonotypes between healthy human individuals. Some clones are missing from TCRdb's copy, which holds only in-frame ones; the method was immunoSEQ multiplex PCR. The sample lists about 2 million clones; roughly 95% were seen once. The sequenced material came from naive CD8+ T cells sorted from blood. The source of these receptors is a man between 18 and 35 years old in good health. CDR3s include the opening cysteine and the closing phenylalanine or tryptophan. A D gene is named only where the DNA matches it firmly. Size is stated for part of the rows, as once, few or many counts, or as a class when the clone is expanded.

CASSPVGGQPSGANVLTF,TGTGCCAGCAGCCCAGTTGGGGGACAACCCTCTGGGGCCAACGTCCTGACTTTC,18,.,TRBJ2-6,TRBV11-2,.
CASSLEGAGDTQYF,TGTGCCAGCAGCTTGGAAGGTGCAGGAGATACGCAGTATTTT,14,.,TRBJ2-3,TRBV5-6,.
CASSTTAERGADEQYF,TGTGCCAGCAGTACAACCGCCGAGAGGGGCGCAGACGAGCAGTACTTC,16,.,TRBJ2-7,TRBV28,.
CASSPGTYGTEAFF,TGTGCCAGCAGCCCTGGGACGTACGGCACTGAAGCTTTCTTT,14,.,TRBJ1-1,TRBV7-6,.
CASSGEGLGTEQFF,TGTGCCAGCAGTGGGGAAGGGCTTGGCACTGAGCAGTTCTTC,14,once,TRBJ2-1,TRBV2,.
CASSQVRDFGEKLFF,TGCGCCAGCAGCCAAGTCAGGGATTTCGGTGAAAAACTGTTTTTT,15,once,TRBJ1-4,TRBV4-1,.
CASSLAIMGSLYGYTF,TGCGCCAGCAGCCTTGCCATTATGGGCAGCCTATATGGCTACACCTTC,16,.,TRBJ1-2,TRBV4-1,.
CASSIGSGTGYTGELFF,TGTGCCAGTAGTATAGGATCGGGGACAGGTTACACCGGGGAGCTGTTTTTT,17,.,TRBJ2-2,TRBV19,TRBD1
CASSLAYNSPLHF,TGTGCCAGCAGTTTGGCCTATAATTCACCCCTCCACTTT,13,.,TRBJ1-6,TRBV28,.
CASSFLKANEKLFF,TGTGCCAGCAGCTTCTTGAAGGCTAATGAAAAACTGTTTTTT,14,.,TRBJ1-4,TRBV7-9,.
CAWNWVAGQDDEKLFF,TGTGCCTGGAATTGGGTGGCGGGACAGGACGATGAAAAACTGTTTTTT,16,.,TRBJ1-4,TRBV30,TRBD1
CASSWTGGQPQHF,TGTGCCAGCAGTTGGACAGGGGGTCAGCCCCAGCATTTT,13,.,TRBJ1-5,TRBV28,TRBD1
CASSPGPLAKNIQYF,TGTGCCAGCAGTCCTGGGCCCCTAGCCAAAAACATTCAGTACTTC,15,.,TRBJ2-4,TRBV28,.
CASSLRADHEQYF,TGTGCCAGCAGCCTCCGGGCTGATCACGAGCAGTACTTC,13,.,TRBJ2-7,TRBV27,.
CASSWIGANYGYTF,TGTGCCAGCAGTTGGATAGGGGCAAACTATGGCTACACCTTC,14,.,TRBJ1-2,TRBV27,.
CASTRMGGRGNEQYF,TGTGCCAGCACCCGGATGGGCGGGAGAGGAAACGAGCAGTACTTC,15,.,TRBJ2-7,TRBV27,TRBD2
CASSQGFGEVEYGYTF,TGCGCCAGCAGCCAAGGGTTCGGGGAGGTCGAGTATGGCTACACCTTC,16,.,TRBJ1-2,TRBV4-3,.
CSVWTENTEAFF,TGCAGCGTTTGGACAGAGAACACTGAAGCTTTCTTT,12,.,TRBJ1-1,TRBV29-1,.
CASSLVESETQYF,TGTGCCAGCAGCTTAGTTGAGTCTGAGACCCAGTACTTC,13,.,TRBJ2-5,TRBV7-9,.
CASSVGGGGAYEQYF,TGTGCCAGCAGCGTAGGGGGAGGAGGGGCCTACGAGCAGTACTTC,15,.,TRBJ2-7,TRBV9,.
CASSLTLGTSGQQETQYF,TGTGCCAGCAGTCTAACTCTCGGGACTAGCGGGCAACAAGAGACCCAGTACTTC,18,.,TRBJ2-5,TRBV28,TRBD2
CASSQIQGGTEAFF,TGTGCCAGCAGCCAAATACAGGGAGGCACTGAAGCTTTCTTT,14,.,TRBJ1-1,TRBV13,.
CAWRGPGRSNEKLFF,TGTGCCTGGAGGGGTCCGGGACGGAGCAATGAAAAACTGTTTTTT,15,.,TRBJ1-4,TRBV30,.
CASSELQDYEQYF,TGTGCCAGCAGTGAGTTACAGGACTACGAGCAGTACTTC,13,.,TRBJ2-7,TRBV6-5,.
CASSRSPAASSYNSPLHF,TGTGCCAGCAGCCGCTCCCCCGCGGCCAGCTCCTATAATTCACCCCTCCACTTT,18,.,TRBJ1-6,TRBV5-4,.
CAWSVGTGKDYEQYF,TGTGCCTGGAGTGTCGGGACAGGGAAGGACTACGAGCAGTACTTC,15,once,TRBJ2-7,TRBV30,TRBD1
CASSRDRVSGELFF,TGCGCCAGCAGCCGGGACAGGGTTTCCGGGGAGCTGTTTTTT,14,.,TRBJ2-2,TRBV4-1,TRBD1
CASSLDRNTEAFF,TGTGCCAGCAGCTTGGACAGAAACACTGAAGCTTTCTTT,13,.,TRBJ1-1,TRBV5-5,.
CASSGTSGRNEQFF,TGTGCCAGCAGCGGGACTAGCGGGCGCAATGAGCAGTTCTTC,14,.,TRBJ2-1,TRBV7-8,TRBD2
CASSTSDRNAYEQYF,TGTGCCAGCAGTACCTCGGACAGGAACGCCTACGAGCAGTACTTC,15,.,TRBJ2-7,TRBV27,TRBD1
CASSNEVASYEQYF,TGTGCCAGCAGCAATGAGGTAGCCTCCTACGAGCAGTACTTC,14,.,TRBJ2-7,TRBV7-9,.
CAISEWQQETQYF,TGTGCCATCAGTGAGTGGCAGCAAGAGACCCAGTACTTC,13,once,TRBJ2-5,TRBV10-3,.
CASSSPIGTANYGYTF,TGTGCCAGCAGTTCTCCCATAGGGACAGCTAACTATGGCTACACCTTC,16,.,TRBJ1-2,TRBV28,TRBD1
CASKPTSATDTQYF,TGTGCCAGCAAGCCAACTAGTGCCACAGATACGCAGTATTTT,14,once,TRBJ2-3,TRBV5-8,.
CASSPVGQPQHF,TGTGCCAGCAGCCCCGTGGGGCAGCCCCAGCATTTT,12,.,TRBJ1-5,TRBV7-9,.
CASSQDWGHYEQYF,TGCGCCAGCAGCCAAGATTGGGGCCATTACGAGCAGTACTTC,14,.,TRBJ2-7,TRBV4-3,.
CASSFGDQREVSYEQYF,TGTGCCAGCAGCTTCGGCGATCAGCGGGAGGTCTCCTACGAGCAGTACTTC,17,.,TRBJ2-7,TRBV7-2,TRBD2
CASSLEEGSPFYGYTF,TGTGCCAGCAGCTTAGAAGAGGGGAGTCCATTTTATGGCTACACCTTC,16,.,TRBJ1-2,TRBV7-8,.
CASSVVPTDTQYF,TGTGCCAGCAGCGTAGTTCCCACAGATACGCAGTATTTT,13,.,TRBJ2-3,TRBV9,.
CASSVLDYNEQFF,TGTGCCAGTAGTGTCCTAGACTACAATGAGCAGTTCTTC,13,.,TRBJ2-1,TRBV19,.
CASSEDSPYEEQYF,TGCGCCAGCAGTGAGGACAGCCCCTACGAAGAGCAGTACTTC,14,.,TRBJ2-7,TRBV10-1,.
CASSLMDDYEQYF,TGTGCCAGCAGCTTGATGGATGACTACGAGCAGTACTTC,13,.,TRBJ2-7,TRBV7-6,.
CATSTRTGASSGNTIYF,TGTGCCACCAGCACCCGGACAGGGGCCTCCTCTGGAAACACCATATATTTT,17,.,TRBJ1-3,TRBV15,TRBD1
CASSQTSTGSYEQYF,TGCGCCAGCAGCCAAACCTCGACTGGCTCCTACGAGCAGTACTTC,15,.,TRBJ2-7,TRBV4-1,.
CASSLDTSGLSGYTF,TGTGCCAGCAGCCTAGACACCTCCGGGCTCTCTGGCTACACCTTC,15,.,TRBJ1-2,TRBV7-9,.
CASSLDSTFMETQYF,TGTGCCAGCAGCTTAGACAGTACGTTTATGGAGACCCAGTACTTC,15,.,TRBJ2-5,TRBV7-6,.
CASSLAPREGDEKLFF,TGTGCCAGCAGCTTAGCGCCCAGGGAGGGTGATGAAAAACTGTTTTTT,16,.,TRBJ1-4,TRBV7-6,.
CASSFTGVGPKGSYNSPLHF,TGTGCCAGCAGCTTCACCGGGGTGGGACCCAAAGGCTCCTATAATTCACCCCTCCACTTT,20,once,TRBJ1-6,TRBV5-5,.
CASSQEAPRAVNTGELFF,TGCGCCAGCAGCCAAGAAGCACCTAGAGCGGTCAACACCGGGGAGCTGTTTTTT,18,.,TRBJ2-2,TRBV4-1,.
CASSYPDGANTQYF,TGTGCCAGCAGTTACCCCGACGGGGCGAATACGCAGTATTTT,14,.,TRBJ2-3,TRBV6-5,.
CASSQDPWGGLSNQPQHF,TGCGCCAGCAGCCAAGATCCCTGGGGGGGACTTAGCAATCAGCCCCAGCATTTT,18,.,TRBJ1-5,TRBV4-1,.
CASSQDRDEQFF,TGTGCCAGCAGTCAGGACAGGGATGAGCAGTTCTTC,12,.,TRBJ2-1,TRBV6-5,TRBD1
CASSLDSSSYEQYF,TGTGCCAGCAGTCTGGACAGTAGCTCCTACGAGCAGTACTTC,14,.,TRBJ2-7,TRBV7-9,.
CAISDKLPEYNEQFF,TGTGCCATCAGTGATAAGTTGCCGGAATACAATGAGCAGTTCTTC,15,.,TRBJ2-1,TRBV10-3,.
CASSQDRVYNEQFF,TGTGCCAGCAGCCAGGACAGGGTTTACAATGAGCAGTTCTTC,14,.,TRBJ2-1,TRBV7-9,TRBD1
CAVGVYTGELFF,TGTGCCGTTGGAGTCTACACCGGGGAGCTGTTTTTT,12,.,TRBJ2-2,TRBV6-5,.
CASSLQKEYEQYF,TGTGCCAGCAGTTTGCAGAAAGAATACGAGCAGTACTTC,13,.,TRBJ2-7,TRBV27,.
CASSEAMGVEAYSYEQYF,TGTGCCAGCAGTGAAGCGATGGGGGTTGAGGCGTACTCCTACGAGCAGTACTTC,18,.,TRBJ2-7,TRBV6-1,.
CASSQAPRGNEQFF,TGCGCCAGCAGCCAAGCTCCTAGGGGCAATGAGCAGTTCTTC,14,.,TRBJ2-1,TRBV4-1,.
CASGTGYTGELFF,TGTGCCAGTGGGACAGGGTACACCGGGGAGCTGTTTTTT,13,.,TRBJ2-2,TRBV19,TRBD1